The 25 T cell receptor beta chains below were found in one sample sequenced in a study of T cells in Graves' hyperthyroidism and ophthalmopathy. Amplified TCR beta CDR3 regions derived from RNA transcripts. HTBI primers were employed in a first-round RT-PCR of the TCR CDR3. TCRdb passed the multiplex PCR reads through MiXCR, listing each CDR3 protein once. Found here are hundreds of thousands of distinct CDR3 sequences, just under 45% of them singletons; the top ten hold under 8%. The sequenced sample was peripheral blood or thyroid tissue (not recorded which). Every receptor here comes from an adult man with Graves' disease, either hyperthyroidism or ophthalmopathy (not recorded which).

This clonotype showed up just once. This chain connects TRBV7-2 to TRBJ2-7, with 7 bases fitting TRBD1. CDR1 is SGHTA, CDR2 FQGNSA, per germline. The J segment lost 2 bases and the V segment lost 7 bases, leaving 5 bases of the junction unmatched. The CDR3 is made up of 13 amino acids. The CDR3 here is CASMDRSTYEQYF. The CDR3, as DNA: TGTGCCAGCATGGACAGGTCCACCTACGAGCAGTACTTC.

This sequence joins TRBV2 and TRBJ2-7; TRBD1 agrees at 9 bases. The V and J ends lost 6 bases and 1 base, in that order; junction bases with no gene match: 7. Germline CDR1 SNHLY, CDR2 FYNNEI. CDR3 length equals 15 residues. Here the CDR3 DNA reads TGTGCCAGCAGAGGGGGGACAGGGCCTTCCTACGAGCAGTACTTC. Its protein is CASRGGTGPSYEQYF.

The chain links TRBV13 to TRBJ1-2, with 11 nucleotides matching TRBD1. This CDR3 is 16 amino acids long. After removal of 5 bases from V and 5 bases from J, the junction contained 10 bases not matched to a gene. Per germline, CDR1 PRHDT and CDR2 FYEKMQ (reference sequence). In DNA, the CDR3 is TGTGCCAGCAGCCCCACTACCGGGACAGGGGGATATGGCTACACCTTC. The encoded protein is CASSPTTGTGGYGYTF.

For this clonotype: Sequence at one end of the junction differs from germline and may be a read error. The rearrangement links TRBV6-5 to TRBJ1-4, with D perhaps TRBD1 (5 bases). CDR1 is MNHEY, CDR2 SVGAGI, per germline. The length of the CDR3 is 16 residues. The CDR3 nucleotides are TGTGCCATCAGTTACCGACAGAGACCTGGGAGTGAAAAACTGTTTTTT. As protein: CAISYRQRPGSEKLFF.

V gene TRBV6-5 combines with J gene TRBJ1-1; no clear D gene. CDR1 and CDR2 (germline): MNHEY, SVGAGI. The CDR3 runs 14 residues. V was pared by 0 bases and J by 5 bases, with 10 bases between. The CDR3 DNA follows: TGTGCCAGCAGTTACTCGGGCTGGAGGACTGAAGCTTTCTTT. Amino acids: CASSYSGWRTEAFF.

This clonotype has just one count. The J gene is TRBJ2-7, the V gene TRBV12-5; TRBD1 matches 7 bases. Unmatched junction bases numbered 8, after V lost 6 bases and J lost 3 bases. The CDR3 consists of 14 residues. The V gene's germline CDR1 is LGHNT and CDR2 FRNRAP. Here the CDR3 reads CASGTGTDYYEQYF. The CDR3 DNA is TGTGCTAGTGGGACCGGGACAGATTACTACGAGCAGTACTTC.

This clonotype was detected only once. An end of the junction differs from the germline gene, which may be a read error. This chain joins TRBV2 and TRBJ1-1; TRBD1 matches 11 bases. This CDR3 is 16 amino acids long. CDR1 and CDR2 from the germline V gene are SNHLY and FYNNEI. The CDR3 sequence is CGSSILGQGAPTEAFF. DNA for the CDR3: TGTGGCAGCAGCATCCTTGGACAGGGGGCCCCCACTGAAGCTTTCTTT.

This clonotype appeared a few times. This chain links TRBV12-5 with TRBJ1-1, with D uncertain. Germline CDR1 is LGHNT and CDR2 is FRNRAP. The CDR3 extends over 13 amino acids. CDR3 nucleotide sequence: TGTGCCACCCACCCGGGAGGGTCCTTAGGAGCTTTCTTT. Translation: CATHPGGSLGAFF.

This clonotype was detected only once. A clone one base away is much larger, so this may be a read error. V and J are TRBV2 and TRBJ1-5, with a weak D call TRBD1 (5 bases). CDR3 size: 13 residues. V was cut by 3 bases and J by 4 bases, with 7 bases left in between. Germline V gene data show CDR1 as SNHLY and CDR2 as FYNNEI. The CDR3 nucleotides are TGTGCCAGCAGTGATAAGGGGAATCAGCCCCAGCATTTT. It yields the protein CASSDKGNQPQHF.

This clonotype was picked up a small number of times. Written as DNA, the CDR3 is TGTGCCAGCAGCCAAGACCAGGGTGGCGGCTACACCTTC. This encodes CASSQDQGGGYTF. The genes are TRBV3-1 and TRBJ1-2, with D possibly being TRBD1 (5 bases). The CDR3 has 13 residues. The V end was cut by 0 bases, the J end by 8 bases, with 10 bases between. Germline V gene lookup returns CDR1 LGHDT and CDR2 YNNKEL (reference sequence).

This clonotype was counted many times. The J gene is TRBJ1-4, the V gene TRBV7-9; no clear D. Between the trimmed V and J ends, which lost 2 bases and 8 bases, there was a span of 6 bases. Germline values: CDR1 SEHNR, CDR2 FQNEAQ (reference sequence). The CDR3 covers 12 residues. CDR3 sequence reads: CASSLLGEKLFF. Here the CDR3 DNA reads TGTGCCAGCAGCTTATTAGGGGAAAAACTGTTTTTT.

Comment on this clonotype: A much larger clone sits a single nucleotide away, making a read error possible. The rearrangement uses TRBV2 and TRBJ1-5, with D uncertain. Germline lookup yields CDR1 SNHLY and CDR2 FYNNEI. V shed 10 bases and J shed 2 bases, with 18 bases lying between them. There are 15 residues in the CDR3. CDR3 DNA: TGTGCCATCAGCTTATCCCGGGCCGGCAATCAGCCCCAGCATTTT. Protein product: CAISLSRAGNQPQHF.

The J gene is TRBJ1-6, the V gene TRBV15, with D possibly TRBD1 on 6 matching bases. The CDR3 extends over 15 amino acids. The germline CDR1 and CDR2 sequences are LNHNV and YYDKDF (reference sequence). With 8 bases removed from V and 7 bases from J, the gap between germline ends came to 18 bases. CDR3 residues: CATSVGGAGNSPLHF. The CDR3, as DNA: TGTGCCACCTCCGTCGGGGGGGCAGGAAATTCACCCCTCCACTTT.

This sequence joins TRBV15 and TRBJ1-4; D possibly corresponds to TRBD1 (6 bases). CDR3 size: 15 residues. Trimming removed 4 bases from V and 7 bases from J, with 16 bases in between. In germline, CDR1 is LNHNV, CDR2 YYDKDF (reference sequence). As DNA, the CDR3 is TGTGCCACCAGCATCACAGGGCTCAGGGGTGAAAAACTGTTTTTT. Translation gives CATSITGLRGEKLFF.

On this clonotype itself: Given a much more abundant clone one base away, this may be a read error. The chain carries TRBV5-1 and TRBJ1-5, with D unclear. The CDR3 has 14 amino acids. Looked up from germline, CDR1 is SGHRS and CDR2 is YFSETQ. The CDR3 protein is CASSLEWGGQPRHF. CDR3 nucleotides: TGCGCCAGCAGCTTGGAATGGGGTGGGCAGCCCCGGCATTTT.

This clonotype was detected ten times or more. The V and J genes are TRBV29-1 and TRBJ2-3; 10 nucleotides line up with TRBD1. V shed 7 bases and J 5 bases; nucleotides not matched to a gene: 9. This CDR3 has 14 amino acids. Germline values: CDR1 SQVTM, CDR2 ANQGSEA. CDR3 coding DNA: TGCAGCGAAGGGCAAGGGACAGGGGTAGATACGCAGTATTTT. This encodes CSEGQGTGVDTQYF.

At least ten counts were recorded for this clonotype. The chain is built from TRBV10-3 and TRBJ1-1; weak D call: TRBD1 (6 bases). This CDR3 contains 13 residues. Trimming shortened V by 6 bases and J by 1 base, and 9 bases separated the two germline ends. CDR1 is ENHRY and CDR2 is SYGVKD in the germline V gene. CDR3 sequence: CAIRLQGNTEAFF. CDR3 sequence (DNA): TGTGCCATCAGGCTACAGGGGAACACTGAAGCTTTCTTT.

This clonotype showed up many times. V is TRBV7-9 and J is TRBJ2-5, with D possibly matching TRBD1 (6 bases). The CDR3 contains 14 residues. The germline V and J ends were trimmed by 5 bases and 1 base, with 11 bases remaining between them. CDR1 is SEHNR and CDR2 is FQNEAQ in the germline V gene (reference sequence). DNA of the CDR3: TGTGCCAGCAGCCCAACAGGGTTCCAAGAGACCCAGTACTTC. It encodes CASSPTGFQETQYF.

V gene TRBV25-1 combines with J gene TRBJ2-1; D remains ambiguous. The J call is doubtful: the DNA matches TRBJ2-7 better. Germline CDR1 reads MGHDK; CDR2 reads SYGVNS. The CDR3 covers 14 residues. DNA for the CDR3: TGTGCCAGCAGCTCGGGCAGCTCCTACAATGAGCAGTACTTC. This sequence encodes CASSSGSSYNEQYF.

The chain uses TRBV5-5 and TRBJ2-5, with 9 bases that match TRBD2. This CDR3 is 14 amino acids long. Trimming removed 4 bases from V and 5 bases from J; junction bases left unmatched: 6. Germline V CDR1 and CDR2: SGHKS, YYEKEE (reference sequence). CDR3 nucleotides: TGTGCCAGCAGCCTGGGGACTAGCAAGGAGACCCAGTACTTC. Protein product: CASSLGTSKETQYF.

The chain employs TRBV24-1 and TRBJ1-2; D not certain. CDR3 length equals 13 residues. V was shortened by 11 bases and J by 4 bases, with 16 bases between the two germline ends. Germline CDR1 is KGHDR and CDR2 is SFDVKD. CDR3 DNA sequence: TGTGCCATACAGATCCGGACCACCTATGGCTACACCTTC. Translation: CAIQIRTTYGYTF.

CDR3: CASSLGGLGGQPQHF. CDR3 nucleotides: TGTGCCAGCAGTTTAGGGGGCTTAGGAGGTCAGCCCCAGCATTTT. The gene calls are TRBV12-3 or TRBV12-4 and TRBJ1-5, with TRBD1 as a possible D gene (5 bases). The CDR3 runs to 15 residues. Trimming pared 1 base from V and 6 bases from J, leaving 13 bases between.

The rearrangement uses TRBV10-3 and TRBJ1-6; D is uncertain. The CDR3 extends over 14 amino acids. Between the trimmed V and J ends, which lost 10 bases and 0 bases, there was a span of 10 bases. CDR1 is ENHRY and CDR2 is SYGVKD in the germline V gene. In DNA, the CDR3 is TGTGCCAGCACCGGAAGCTCCTATAATTCACCCCTCCACTTT. Translating gives CASTGSSYNSPLHF.

This clonotype was observed a few times. The rearrangement joins TRBV7-2 to TRBJ2-7, with TRBD1 identical over 8 bases. V dropped 5 bases and J dropped 6; count of bases not matched to a gene: 6. The germline CDR1 and CDR2 sequences are SGHTA and FQGNSA. There are 13 residues in the CDR3. The CDR3 nucleotides are TGTGCCAGCAGCCGTGGACAGGGATTCGAGCAGTACTTC. This codes for CASSRGQGFEQYF. Full variable domain (rest looked up from reference TRBV7-2 and TRBJ2-7): GAGVSQSPSNKVTEKGKDVELRCDPISGHTALYWYRQSLGQGLEFLIYFQGNSAPDKSGLPSDRFSAERTGGSVSTLTIQRTQQEDSAVYLCASSRGQGFEQYFGPGTRLTVT.

This clonotype was picked up a small number of times. The chain carries TRBV12-3 or TRBV12-4 and TRBJ1-5, with unresolved D. The CDR3 contains 13 residues. Trimming took off 4 bases at V and 7 bases at J, with 11 bases between the two ends. The CDR3 reads CASSSTLLQPQHF. The CDR3 region has the DNA TGTGCCAGCAGTTCGACCCTCTTACAGCCCCAGCATTTT.